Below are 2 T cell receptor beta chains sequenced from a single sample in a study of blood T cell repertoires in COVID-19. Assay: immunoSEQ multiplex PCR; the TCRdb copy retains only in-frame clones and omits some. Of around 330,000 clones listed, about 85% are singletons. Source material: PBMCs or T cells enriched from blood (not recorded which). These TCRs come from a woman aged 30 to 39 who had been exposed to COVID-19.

In DNA form, the CDR3 reads TGTGCCAGCAGCGAACAGGCCTCTAGAACTGAAGCTTTCTTT. This sequence encodes CASSEQASRTEAFF. J is TRBJ1-1 and V is TRBV6-2 or TRBV6-3; the D gene is possibly TRBD1 (5 bases). Per germline, CDR1 MNHEY and CDR2 SVGEGT. V lost 6 bases, J lost 5 bases, and 16 bases lay in between. This CDR3 spans 14 amino acids.

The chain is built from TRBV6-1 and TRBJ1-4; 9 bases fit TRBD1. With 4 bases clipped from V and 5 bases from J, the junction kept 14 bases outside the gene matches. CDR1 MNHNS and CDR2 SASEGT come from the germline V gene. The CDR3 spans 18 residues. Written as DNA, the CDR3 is TGTGCCAGCAGTGGAATACAGGGGGCGCGTGCGAGGAATGAAAAACTGTTTTTT. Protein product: CASSGIQGARARNEKLFF.